This T cell receptor (beta chain) was captured by sequencing in a study of shared clonotypes between healthy human individuals. General observations from the study: A generally larger estimated richness was seen in naive subsets than in memory subsets.

The CDR3 is 15 residues long. Per the germline V gene, CDR1 is ENHRY and CDR2 is SYGVKD. Deep-level assay runs were performed. Method: immunoSEQ multiplex PCR; TCRdb's copy keeps in-frame clones and lacks some. This table has about 2.3 million clones, roughly 90% appearing once. Worth noting for this clone: Its antigen is undetermined. A junction end diverges from the germline sequence, so it may reflect a read error.

The sequenced sample consisted of naive CD4+ T cells from PBMCs. The subset was: CD45RA+ positively selected. The TCR comes from a man younger than 30 in good health. Some clones in this sample may be carry-over from other donors' samples. The chain has TRBV10-3 and TRBJ2-5, with 9 bases aligning to TRBD1. With the DNA end fitting TRBJ2-7 better, the J assignment may be wrong. CDR3 nucleotide sequence: TGTGCCAGCAGTTACTCGGGACAGGGACCCTACGAGCAGTACTTC. Its translation: CASSYSGQGPYEQYF.